These T cell receptor beta chains were read from a single sample in a study of patients and donors after allogeneic stem cell transplantation. One entry per CDR3 protein, called by TCRdb with MiXCR from the RT-PCR reads. The repertoire holds 410,000 or so distinct CDR3 sequences, with roughly 17% as singletons. The source material was blood, either unsorted or a sorted T cell fraction (not recorded which). All receptors derive from a human donor who was either an allogeneic HSCT recipient or a stem cell or donor lymphocyte infusion donor (not recorded which). It is not recorded whose cells these are; they may come from a transplant donor. Each CDR3 is given with its conserved first and last residue. The D gene is left open where the match is weak. Expanded clones get a size class; other rows say once, few or many, or leave the size out.

TRBJ1-5 | - | - | TRBV11-2 | TGTGCCAGCAGCTTCGGGGCGGGGCAGCCCCAGCATTTT | CASSFGAGQPQHF
TRBJ1-5 | many | - | TRBV9 | TGTGCCAGCAGTCTTAAATTAGATCAGCCCCAGCATTTT | CASSLKLDQPQHF
TRBJ2-1 | - | - | TRBV20-1 | TGCAGTGCTAGAGAGTGGGGGAATGAGCAGTTCTTC | CSAREWGNEQFF
TRBJ2-1 | - | TRBD2 | TRBV6-2/TRBV6-3 | TGTGCCAGCAGTTACTGGCCAGCGGGGGCGAAGGAGCAGTTCTTC | CASSYWPAGAKEQFF
TRBJ2-1 | many | TRBD2 | TRBV12-3/TRBV12-4 | TGTGCCAGTAGGACTAGCTCCTACAATGAGCAGTTCTTC | CASRTSSYNEQFF
TRBJ2-5 | few | TRBD2 | TRBV11-2 | TGTGCCAGCAGCCGCGCGGGGATGGCGGGGGAAGAGACCCAGTACTTC | CASSRAGMAGEETQYF
TRBJ2-5 | - | - | TRBV6-5 | TGTGCCAGCAGGTCCACGGTCGAGACCCAGTACTTC | CASRSTVETQYF
TRBJ2-7 | - | TRBD2 | TRBV10-3 | TGTGCCATCAACGGAGTAGCGGGGGGCTCCTACGAGCAGTACTTC | CAINGVAGGSYEQYF
TRBJ2-5 | few | TRBD1 | TRBV2 | TGTGCCAGCACCGACAGGGGACAGGGACAAGAGACCCAGTACTTC | CASTDRGQGQETQYF
TRBJ2-3 | - | - | TRBV4-2 | TGTGCCAGCAGCCCTCGGGGGCTCACAGATACGCAGTATTTT | CASSPRGLTDTQYF
TRBJ2-1 | many | TRBD2 | TRBV12-3/TRBV12-4 | TGTGCCAGCAGTCTAGCGGGGGGGGATGAGCAGTTCTTC | CASSLAGGDEQFF
TRBJ2-4 | few | - | TRBV18 | TGTGCCAGCTCAGCGTCTTCCGGGAGAAACATTCAGTACTTC | CASSASSGRNIQYF
TRBJ2-5 | few | TRBD2 | TRBV20-1 | TGCAGTGCTAGCCCCCCCACTAGCGGGAAAGAGACCCAGTACTTC | CSASPPTSGKETQYF
TRBJ1-2 | - | - | TRBV12-3/TRBV12-4 | TGTGCCAGCATTCCGACGGGGGGCTATGGCTACACCTTC | CASIPTGGYGYTF
TRBJ2-3 | few | - | TRBV11-2 | TGTGCCAGCAGCTTAGGGCTCGTAGGCTGGGGCACAGATACGCAGTATTTT | CASSLGLVGWGTDTQYF
TRBJ2-4 | few | TRBD2 | TRBV11-2 | TGTGCCAGCAGCGCCCTAGCGGGGGGGCCCCGGATTCAGTACTTC | CASSALAGGPRIQYF
TRBJ1-1 | few | TRBD1 | TRBV2 | TGTGCCAGCAGTGAGGGGCACTGGGACAGGCTGAACACTGAAGCTTTCTTT | CASSEGHWDRLNTEAFF
TRBJ2-2 | - | TRBD1 | TRBV7-9 | TGTGCCAGCAGCTTCTGGACAGGGGTACCCACCGGGGAGCTGTTTTTT | CASSFWTGVPTGELFF
TRBJ2-3 | - | - | TRBV27 | TGTGCCAGCAGTTCTGCAGGGCGCGGCACAGATACGCAGTATTTT | CASSSAGRGTDTQYF
TRBJ2-7 | - | TRBD2 | TRBV25-1 | TGTGCCAGCAGTGAACAGCGTGGGAGGGGAAAGAACTACGAGCAGTACTTC | CASSEQRGRGKNYEQYF
TRBJ2-4 | - | TRBD2 | TRBV7-9 | TGTGCCAGCAGCTTAGTTCCGAGCGGGACGAACATTCAGTACTTC | CASSLVPSGTNIQYF
TRBJ2-2 | - | TRBD1 | TRBV4-3 | TGCGCCAGCAGCCTCAGGGGGCTCTCGAACACCGGGGAGCTGTTTTTT | CASSLRGLSNTGELFF
TRBJ2-7 | few | - | TRBV9 | TGTGCCAGCAGCGTAGGTGGAAGGGGGTCGAACGAGCAGTACTTC | CASSVGGRGSNEQYF
TRBJ2-1 | - | - | TRBV3-1 | TGTGCCAGCAGCCACAAGAGCGGAACCTACAATGAGCAGTTCTTC | CASSHKSGTYNEQFF
TRBJ1-6 | - | - | TRBV18 | TGTGCCAGCTCACCACAGGGAAAGGGATCACCCCTCCACTTT | CASSPQGKGSPLHF
TRBJ2-7 | few | TRBD2 | TRBV7-8 | TGTGCCAGCAGCTCGCGGACTAGCGGTATATCCTACGAGCAGTACTTC | CASSSRTSGISYEQYF
TRBJ1-5 | few | - | TRBV20-1 | TGCAGTGCTAGAGCCGCCGAGGGTTATAGCAATCAGCCCCAGCATTTT | CSARAAEGYSNQPQHF
TRBJ2-1 | few | TRBD2 | TRBV20-1 | TGCAGTGCTAAGTACAGACTAGCGTTAAGCTCCTACAATGAGCAGTTCTTC | CSAKYRLALSSYNEQFF
TRBJ2-6 | few | - | TRBV24-1 | TGTGCCACCAGGGACTCTGCCAACGTCCTGACTTTC | CATRDSANVLTF
TRBJ2-7 | - | - | TRBV21-1 | TGTGCCAGCAGCAGGATATTTATCTTGGGGTGCTGGCACGAGCAGTACTTC | CASSRIFILGCWHEQYF
TRBJ1-5 | - | - | TRBV4-2 | TGTGCCAGCAGCCAAGATAGGAGGCAGCCCCAGCGTTTT | CASSQDRRQPQRF
TRBJ2-1 | - | TRBD2 | TRBV19 | TGTGCCAGTAGTATTTGGGGGGGTTTCTCCTACAATGAGCAGTTCTTC | CASSIWGGFSYNEQFF
TRBJ1-1 | many | TRBD1 | TRBV5-1 | TGCGCCAGCAGCTTGGACAACCTTCCGGGACAGGGGAGTGCTTTCTTT | CASSLDNLPGQGSAFF
TRBJ2-7 | - | - | TRBV20-1 | TGCAGTGCGTGGGGGCCGCGCTACGAGCAGTACTTC | CSAWGPRYEQYF
TRBJ2-4 | - | - | TRBV6-2/TRBV6-3 | TGTGCCAGCACGGACCGATTACTAGCCAAAAACATTCAGTACTTC | CASTDRLLAKNIQYF
TRBJ2-7 | once | - | TRBV20-1 | TGCAGTGCTAGAGATCCCAGCGGCCGTTACGGGCAGTACTTC | CSARDPSGRYGQYF
TRBJ2-7 | few | - | TRBV20-1 | TGCAGTGCTTATAAGGATGGACAAACCTACGAGCAGTACTTC | CSAYKDGQTYEQYF
TRBJ2-7 | - | TRBD1 | TRBV6-1 | TGTGCCAGCAGGACCACGACAGGGGCAACCGAGCAGTACTTC | CASRTTTGATEQYF
TRBJ1-2 | - | - | TRBV6-5 | TGTGCCAGCAGTAACGACAACTATGGCTACACCTTC | CASSNDNYGYTF
TRBJ1-1 | many | - | TRBV29-1 | TGCAGCGTTGGGGGGGCTGAAGCTTTCTTT | CSVGGAEAFF
TRBJ2-1 | - | - | TRBV18 | TGTGCCAGCTCACTTAGGCGGTGTGGTGGTGAGCAGTTCTTC | CASSLRRCGGEQFF
TRBJ2-2 | - | - | TRBV9 | TGTGCCAGCAGCGTAGTCGCGACGGGCACCGGGGAGCTGTTTTTT | CASSVVATGTGELFF
TRBJ1-4 | - | - | TRBV12-3/TRBV12-4 | TGTGCCAGCAGTTTTGCGGGGAAAGGCGATAATGAAAAACTGTTTTTT | CASSFAGKGDNEKLFF
TRBJ2-3 | - | - | TRBV4-1 | TGCGCCAGCAGCCTCCTCTATTACACAGATACGCAGTATTTT | CASSLLYYTDTQYF
TRBJ2-7 | - | TRBD2 | TRBV2 | TGTGCCAGCAGTGAAGCGTTTGCGGGAGGACTACAGGAGCAGTACTTC | CASSEAFAGGLQEQYF
TRBJ2-5 | many | TRBD2 | TRBV12-3/TRBV12-4 | TGTGCCAGCAGCCTCTCTGGCGGGGGGGCCAGGGAGACCCAGTACTTC | CASSLSGGGARETQYF
TRBJ1-2 | - | TRBD1 | TRBV19 | TGTGCCAGCGCCGGGACAGGGGGACATGGCTACACCTTC | CASAGTGGHGYTF
TRBJ2-2 | - | - | TRBV7-6 | TGTGCCAGCAGCCCCCGCGGGGCAGGGGGCACCGGGGAGCTGTTTTTT | CASSPRGAGGTGELFF
TRBJ1-1 | few | TRBD1 | TRBV6-4 | TGTGCCAGCAGTGAAGGTCAGGGGGACACTGAAGCTTTCTTT | CASSEGQGDTEAFF
TRBJ1-3 | - | - | TRBV20-1 | TGCAGTGTCTCGTCGGGCGCCTCTGGAAACACCATATATTTT | CSVSSGASGNTIYF